This T cell receptor beta chain was obtained from a study of identical twins. This clonotype was observed a handful of times. Its target is unknown. TCRdb re-analysed the 5' RACE reads in MiXCR, keeping a single row per CDR3 protein. Of 450,000 to 600,000 distinct CDR3 sequences in the sample, under 25% were seen once. Study-level findings and limits: Out-of-frame alpha sequences common to twins exhibited a surplus of low generation probability. Instead of following the same donors, the conclusions were based on cross-sectional statistical analysis.

All donors were healthy Caucasians. The same data also contributed to another study, on yellow fever vaccine responses in identical twins.

Sequenced: CD4+ T cells sorted from blood. This receptor was taken from a woman aged 18-29 years in good health.

This CDR3 is CASSLVPGQGPYEQYF. CDR3 nucleotides: TGTGCCAGCAGTTTGGTCCCGGGACAGGGGCCCTACGAGCAGTACTTC. V is TRBV12-3 or TRBV12-4 and J is TRBJ2-7; 10 nucleotides line up with TRBD1. The CDR3 sequence is 16 residues long. Germline trimming cut 3 bases from V and 2 bases from J; bases unmatched to any gene: 7.